This T cell receptor beta chain was sequenced for a study of T cells in Graves' hyperthyroidism and ophthalmopathy. This CDR3 has 15 amino acids. V lost 4 bases to trimming and J lost 5 bases; unmatched junction nucleotides: 6. CDR1 is LGHDT, CDR2 YNNKEL, per germline (reference sequence). Amplification of TCR beta CDR3 regions used RNA as the template. Carried out on the TCR CDR3, a first-round RT-PCR used the HTBI primer set. MiXCR, run by TCRdb on the multiplex PCR reads, gives a single entry per CDR3 protein. The sample includes about 340,000 distinct CDR3 sequences, roughly 18% seen only once; the top ten take approximately 49%. This clonotype was observed many times.

The sequenced material came from blood. The V gene is TRBV3-1, the J gene TRBJ1-4; 8 nucleotides line up with TRBD1. This sequence was found in a woman aged 45-60 years with Graves' hyperthyroidism. The CDR3 coding sequence is TGTGCCAGCAGCCCTGCCGGGACAGGAAATGAAAAACTGTTTTTT. Encoded protein: CASSPAGTGNEKLFF.